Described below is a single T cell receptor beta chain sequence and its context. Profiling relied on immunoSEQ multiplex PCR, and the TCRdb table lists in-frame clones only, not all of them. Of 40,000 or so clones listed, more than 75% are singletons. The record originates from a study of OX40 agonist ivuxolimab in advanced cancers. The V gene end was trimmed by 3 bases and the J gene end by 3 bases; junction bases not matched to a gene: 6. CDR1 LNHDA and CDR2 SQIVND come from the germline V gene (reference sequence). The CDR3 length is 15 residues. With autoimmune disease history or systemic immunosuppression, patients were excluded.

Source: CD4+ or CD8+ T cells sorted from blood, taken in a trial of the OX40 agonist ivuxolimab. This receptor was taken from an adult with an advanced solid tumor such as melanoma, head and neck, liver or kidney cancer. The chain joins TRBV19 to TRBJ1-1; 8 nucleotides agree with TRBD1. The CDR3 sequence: CASSIRTGPDTEAFF. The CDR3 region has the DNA TGTGCCAGTAGTATCCGGACAGGGCCAGACACTGAAGCTTTCTTT.